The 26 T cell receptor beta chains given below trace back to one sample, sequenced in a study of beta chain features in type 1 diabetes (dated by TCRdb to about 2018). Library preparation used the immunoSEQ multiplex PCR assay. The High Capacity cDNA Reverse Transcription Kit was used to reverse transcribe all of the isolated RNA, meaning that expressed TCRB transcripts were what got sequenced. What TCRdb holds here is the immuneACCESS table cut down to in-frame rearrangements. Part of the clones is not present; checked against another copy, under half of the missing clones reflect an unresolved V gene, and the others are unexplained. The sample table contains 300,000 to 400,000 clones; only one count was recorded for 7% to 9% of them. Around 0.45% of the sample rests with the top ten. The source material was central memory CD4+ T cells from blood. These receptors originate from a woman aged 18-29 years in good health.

The CDR3 coding sequence is TGTGCCAGCAGTTTATCCCCTGGGACTAGCGGGATTCGCACAGATACGCAGTATTTT. Translating it yields CASSLSPGTSGIRTDTQYF. The chain employs TRBV27 and TRBJ2-3, with TRBD2 matching over 13 bases. This CDR3 contains 19 residues. The V gene end was trimmed by 0 bases and the J gene end by 1 base; junction bases not matched to a gene: 7. The germline V gene encodes CDR1 MNHEY and CDR2 SMNVEV (reference sequence).

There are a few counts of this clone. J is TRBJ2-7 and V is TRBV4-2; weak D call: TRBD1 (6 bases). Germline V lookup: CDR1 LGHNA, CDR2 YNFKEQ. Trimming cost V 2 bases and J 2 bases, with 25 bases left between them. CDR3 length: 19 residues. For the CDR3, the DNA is TGTGCCAGCAGCCAATATACTTCTCGCGACAGCGGACAGCCCTACGAGCAGTACTTC. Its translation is CASSQYTSRDSGQPYEQYF.

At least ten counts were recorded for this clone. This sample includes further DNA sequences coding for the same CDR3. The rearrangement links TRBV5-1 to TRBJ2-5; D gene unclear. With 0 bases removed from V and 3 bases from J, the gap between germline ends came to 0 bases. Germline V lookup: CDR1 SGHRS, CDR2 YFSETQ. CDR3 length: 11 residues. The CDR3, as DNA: TGCGCCAGCAGCTTGGAAGAGACCCAGTACTTC. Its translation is CASSLEETQYF.

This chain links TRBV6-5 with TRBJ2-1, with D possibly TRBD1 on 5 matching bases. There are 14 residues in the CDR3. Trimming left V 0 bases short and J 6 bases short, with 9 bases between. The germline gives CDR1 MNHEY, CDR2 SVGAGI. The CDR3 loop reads CASSYSWGSNEQFF. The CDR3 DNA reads TGTGCCAGCAGTTACTCCTGGGGCAGCAATGAGCAGTTCTTC.

The CDR3 is CASSTGTSGKEQYF. The CDR3 DNA sequence: TGTGCCAGTAGTACTGGGACTAGCGGGAAGGAGCAGTACTTC. V and J are TRBV19 and TRBJ2-7, with 13 bases identical to TRBD2. Per the germline V gene, CDR1 is LNHDA and CDR2 is SQIVND (reference sequence). This CDR3 is built from 14 residues. Germline trimming cut 4 bases from V and 7 bases from J; bases unmatched to any gene: 4.

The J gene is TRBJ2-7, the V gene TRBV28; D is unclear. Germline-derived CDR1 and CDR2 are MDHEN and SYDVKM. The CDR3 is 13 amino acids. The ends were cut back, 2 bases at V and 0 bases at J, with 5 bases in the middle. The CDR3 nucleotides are TGTGCCAGCAGTTTAGAACACTCCTACGAGCAGTACTTC. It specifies CASSLEHSYEQYF.

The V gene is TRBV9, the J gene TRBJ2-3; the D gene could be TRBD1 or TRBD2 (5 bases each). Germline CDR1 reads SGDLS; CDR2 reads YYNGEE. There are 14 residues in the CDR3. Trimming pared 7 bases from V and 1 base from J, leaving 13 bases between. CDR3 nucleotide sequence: TGTGCCAGCGGGCCTGGGGGACGCACAGATACGCAGTATTTT. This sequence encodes CASGPGGRTDTQYF.

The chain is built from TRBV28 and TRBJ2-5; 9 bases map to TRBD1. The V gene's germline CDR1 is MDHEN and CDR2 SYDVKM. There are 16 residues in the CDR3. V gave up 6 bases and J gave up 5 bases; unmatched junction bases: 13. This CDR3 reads CASRSPSTGGTETQYF. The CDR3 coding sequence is TGTGCCAGCAGATCCCCCTCGACAGGGGGAACGGAGACCCAGTACTTC.

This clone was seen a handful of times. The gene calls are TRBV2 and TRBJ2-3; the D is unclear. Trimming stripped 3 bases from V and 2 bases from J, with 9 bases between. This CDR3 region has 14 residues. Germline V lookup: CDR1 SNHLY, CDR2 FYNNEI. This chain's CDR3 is CASSENIPTDTQYF. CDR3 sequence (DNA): TGTGCCAGCAGTGAGAACATCCCCACAGATACGCAGTATTTT.

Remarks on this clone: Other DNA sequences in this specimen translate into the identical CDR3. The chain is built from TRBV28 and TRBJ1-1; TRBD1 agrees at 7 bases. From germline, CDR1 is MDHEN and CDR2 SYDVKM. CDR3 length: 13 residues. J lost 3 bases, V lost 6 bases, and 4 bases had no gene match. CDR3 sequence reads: CASRSTGDTEAFF. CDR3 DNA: TGTGCCAGCAGATCTACAGGGGACACTGAAGCTTTCTTT.

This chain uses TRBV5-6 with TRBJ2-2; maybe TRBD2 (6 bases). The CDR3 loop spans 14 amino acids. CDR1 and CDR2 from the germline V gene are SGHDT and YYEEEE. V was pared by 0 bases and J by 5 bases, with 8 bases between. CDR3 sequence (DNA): TGTGCCAGCAGCTTGGCGGGAGCGACCGGGGAGCTGTTTTTT. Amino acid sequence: CASSLAGATGELFF.

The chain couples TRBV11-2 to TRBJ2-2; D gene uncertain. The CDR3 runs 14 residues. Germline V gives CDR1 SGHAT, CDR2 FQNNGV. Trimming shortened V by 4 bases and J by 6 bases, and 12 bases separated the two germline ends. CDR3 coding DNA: TGTGCCAGCAGCTATCTTCTTGTAGCCGGGGAGCTGTTTTTT. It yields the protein CASSYLLVAGELFF.

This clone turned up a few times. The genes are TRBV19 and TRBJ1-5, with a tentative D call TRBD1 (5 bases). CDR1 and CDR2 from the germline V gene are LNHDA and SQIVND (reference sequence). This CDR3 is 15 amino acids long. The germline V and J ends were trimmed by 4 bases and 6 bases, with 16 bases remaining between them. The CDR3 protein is CASSTSLGTGQPQHF. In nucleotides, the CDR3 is TGTGCCAGTAGTACCAGTTTGGGGACCGGTCAGCCCCAGCATTTT.

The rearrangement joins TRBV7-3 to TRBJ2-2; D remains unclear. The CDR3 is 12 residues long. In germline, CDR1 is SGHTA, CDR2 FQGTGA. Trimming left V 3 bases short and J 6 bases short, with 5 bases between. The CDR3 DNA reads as TGTGCCAGCAGCTTTTATTCCGGGGAGCTGTTTTTT. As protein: CASSFYSGELFF.

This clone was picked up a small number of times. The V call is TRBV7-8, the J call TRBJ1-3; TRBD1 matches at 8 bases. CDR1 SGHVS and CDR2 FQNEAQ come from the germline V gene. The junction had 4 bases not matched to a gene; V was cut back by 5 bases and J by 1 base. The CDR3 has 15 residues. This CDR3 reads CASSADRVSGNTIYF. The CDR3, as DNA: TGTGCCAGCAGCGCGGACAGGGTGTCTGGAAACACCATATATTTT.

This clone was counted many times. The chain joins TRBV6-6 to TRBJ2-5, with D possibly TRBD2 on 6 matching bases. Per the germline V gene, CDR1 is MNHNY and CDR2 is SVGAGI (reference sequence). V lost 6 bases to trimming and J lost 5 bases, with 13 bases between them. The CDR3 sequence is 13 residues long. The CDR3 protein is CASRWTGEETQYF. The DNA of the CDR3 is TGTGCCAGCAGATGGACGGGGGAGGAGACCCAGTACTTC.

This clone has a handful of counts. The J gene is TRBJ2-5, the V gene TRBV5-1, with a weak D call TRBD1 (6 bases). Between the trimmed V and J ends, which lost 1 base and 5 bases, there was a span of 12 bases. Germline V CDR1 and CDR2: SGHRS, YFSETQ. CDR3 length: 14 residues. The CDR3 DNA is TGCGCCAGCAGCTTGATCGCAGGGGTGGAGACCCAGTACTTC. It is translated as CASSLIAGVETQYF.

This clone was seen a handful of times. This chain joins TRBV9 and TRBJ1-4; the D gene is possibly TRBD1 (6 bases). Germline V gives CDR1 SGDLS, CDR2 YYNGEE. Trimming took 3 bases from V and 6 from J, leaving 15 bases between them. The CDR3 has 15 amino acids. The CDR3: CASSAFPGAHEKLFF. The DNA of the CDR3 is TGTGCCAGCAGCGCATTTCCAGGGGCGCATGAAAAACTGTTTTTT.

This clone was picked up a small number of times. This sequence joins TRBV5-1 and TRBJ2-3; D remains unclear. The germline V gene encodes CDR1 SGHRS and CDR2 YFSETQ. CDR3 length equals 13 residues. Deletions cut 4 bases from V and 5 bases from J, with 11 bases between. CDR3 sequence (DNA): TGCGCCAGCAGCCCCCGACTTATAGATACGCAGTATTTT. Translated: CASSPRLIDTQYF.

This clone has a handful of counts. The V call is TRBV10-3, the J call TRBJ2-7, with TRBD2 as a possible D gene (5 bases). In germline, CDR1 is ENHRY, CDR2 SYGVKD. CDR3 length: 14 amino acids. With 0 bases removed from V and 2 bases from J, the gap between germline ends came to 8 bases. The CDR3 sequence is CAISESRGTYEQYF. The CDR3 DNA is TGTGCCATCAGTGAGTCCCGGGGAACCTACGAGCAGTACTTC.

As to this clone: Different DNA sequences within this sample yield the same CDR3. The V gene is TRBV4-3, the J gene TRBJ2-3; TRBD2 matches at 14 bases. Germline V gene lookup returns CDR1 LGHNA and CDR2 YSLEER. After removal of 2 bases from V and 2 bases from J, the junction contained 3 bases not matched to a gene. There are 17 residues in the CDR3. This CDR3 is CASSQRLAGGNTDTQYF. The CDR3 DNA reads TGCGCCAGCAGCCAAAGACTAGCGGGAGGGAACACAGATACGCAGTATTTT.

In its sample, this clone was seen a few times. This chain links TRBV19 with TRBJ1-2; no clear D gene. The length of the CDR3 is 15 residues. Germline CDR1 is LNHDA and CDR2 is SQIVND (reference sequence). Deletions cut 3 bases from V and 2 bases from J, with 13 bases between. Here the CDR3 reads CASSISVARNYGYTF. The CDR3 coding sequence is TGTGCCAGTAGTATTAGTGTTGCCAGAAACTATGGCTACACCTTC.

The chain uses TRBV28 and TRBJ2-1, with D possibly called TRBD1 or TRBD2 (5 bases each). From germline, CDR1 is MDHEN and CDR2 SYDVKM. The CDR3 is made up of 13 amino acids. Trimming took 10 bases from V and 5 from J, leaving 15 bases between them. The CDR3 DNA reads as TGTGCCACTTGGGGGACCCGAAACAATGAGCAGTTCTTC. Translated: CATWGTRNNEQFF.

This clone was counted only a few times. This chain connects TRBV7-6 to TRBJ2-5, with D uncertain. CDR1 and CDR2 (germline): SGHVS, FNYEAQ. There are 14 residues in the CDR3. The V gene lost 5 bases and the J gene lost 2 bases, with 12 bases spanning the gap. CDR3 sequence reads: CASSPHYSQETQYF. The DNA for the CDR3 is TGTGCCAGCAGCCCCCACTATTCTCAAGAGACCCAGTACTTC.

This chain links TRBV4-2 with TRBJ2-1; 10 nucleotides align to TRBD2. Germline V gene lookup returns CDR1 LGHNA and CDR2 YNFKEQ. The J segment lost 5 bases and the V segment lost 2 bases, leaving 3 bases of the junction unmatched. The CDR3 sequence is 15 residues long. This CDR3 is CASSQSGRDNNEQFF. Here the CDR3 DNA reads TGTGCCAGCAGCCAAAGCGGGAGGGATAACAATGAGCAGTTCTTC.

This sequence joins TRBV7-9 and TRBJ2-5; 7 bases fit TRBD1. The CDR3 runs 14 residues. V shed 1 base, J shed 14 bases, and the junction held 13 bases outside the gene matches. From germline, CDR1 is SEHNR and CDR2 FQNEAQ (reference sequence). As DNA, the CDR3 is TGTGCCAGCAGCTTAGACGGACAGGCCCCTCCAAGCTACTTC. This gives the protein CASSLDGQAPPSYF.